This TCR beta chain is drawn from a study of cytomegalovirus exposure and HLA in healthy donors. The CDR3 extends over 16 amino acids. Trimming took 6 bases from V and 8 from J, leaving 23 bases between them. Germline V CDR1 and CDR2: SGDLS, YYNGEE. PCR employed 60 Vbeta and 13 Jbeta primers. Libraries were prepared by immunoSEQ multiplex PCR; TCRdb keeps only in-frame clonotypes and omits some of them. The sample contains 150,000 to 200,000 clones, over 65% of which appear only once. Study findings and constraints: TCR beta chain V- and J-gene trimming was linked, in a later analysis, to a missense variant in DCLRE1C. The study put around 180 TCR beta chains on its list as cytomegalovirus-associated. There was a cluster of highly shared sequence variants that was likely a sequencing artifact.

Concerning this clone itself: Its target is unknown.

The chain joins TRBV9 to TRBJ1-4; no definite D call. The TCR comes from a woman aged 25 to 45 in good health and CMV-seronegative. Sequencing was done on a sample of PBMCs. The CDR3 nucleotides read TGTGCCAGCAACTCAGGTGTCGGTGGAGGAGGGGAAAAACTGTTTTTT. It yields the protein CASNSGVGGGGEKLFF.